Below are 21 T cell receptor beta chains sequenced from a single sample in a study of T cells in narcolepsy. Sequencing used immunoSEQ multiplex PCR; TCRdb keeps in-frame clones, though not all of them. The repertoire consists of about 35,000 clones, with approximately 80% occurring once and the leading ten covering roughly 1%. The sequenced sample was memory (CD45RA-) CD4+ T cells from blood. The receptors come from a human donor in good health.

This chain's CDR3 is CASSRSGSGRRETQYF. As DNA, the CDR3 is TGTGCCAGCAGCCGCTCAGGGTCCGGCAGGAGAGAGACCCAGTACTTC. The chain employs TRBV7-2 and TRBJ2-5; possible D gene TRBD1, 5 bases. Trimming shortened V by 5 bases and J by 4 bases, and 20 bases separated the two germline ends. This CDR3 spans 16 amino acids. CDR1 is SGHTA, CDR2 FQGNSA, per germline.

The CDR3 protein is CASSLDLGPTDTQYF. The CDR3 nucleotides read TGTGCCAGCAGCTTAGACTTGGGCCCCACAGATACGCAGTATTTT. The genes are TRBV7-6 and TRBJ2-3; D unresolved. Per the germline V gene, CDR1 is SGHVS and CDR2 is FNYEAQ. V lost 1 base and J 2 bases, leaving 10 bases between the germline ends. This CDR3 contains 15 residues.

Worth noting for this clone: Different DNA sequences within this sample yield the same CDR3. The V and J genes are TRBV2 and TRBJ2-7; 7 bases line up with TRBD1. The V gene end was trimmed by 11 bases and the J gene end by 5 bases; junction bases not matched to a gene: 9. In germline, CDR1 is SNHLY, CDR2 FYNNEI. This CDR3 has 12 residues. The CDR3 sequence: CALGDRENEQYF. The DNA for the CDR3 is TGTGCCCTTGGAGACAGGGAGAACGAGCAGTACTTC.

V gene TRBV10-3 combines with J gene TRBJ2-5; D might be TRBD2 (5 bases). Trimming took 6 bases from V and 4 from J, leaving 12 bases between them. CDR3 length: 13 amino acids. Germline CDR1 reads ENHRY; CDR2 reads SYGVKD. This chain's CDR3 is CAIRGRLAETQYF. CDR3 nucleotides: TGTGCCATCAGAGGACGGCTAGCAGAGACCCAGTACTTC.

The chain recombines TRBV6-5 with TRBJ2-5; D might be TRBD1 (6 bases). TRBJ2-7 matches the DNA end more closely, so the J call is doubtful. The germline gives CDR1 MNHEY, CDR2 SVGAGI. The CDR3 spans 15 residues. This chain's CDR3 is CASSYHPAGEDEQYF. The CDR3 DNA sequence: TGTGCCAGCAGTTATCACCCCGCAGGGGAAGACGAGCAGTACTTC.

V and J are TRBV15 and TRBJ2-1; TRBD2 matches at 10 bases. The germline V gene encodes CDR1 LNHNV and CDR2 YYDKDF (reference sequence). CDR3 length: 15 residues. The V and J ends lost 5 bases and 3 bases, in that order; junction bases with no gene match: 4. The CDR3 DNA reads as TGTGCCACCAGCGAACGGACTAGCGGCTACAATGAGCAGTTCTTC. It translates to CATSERTSGYNEQFF.

The chain carries TRBV5-1 and TRBJ2-7; D gene ambiguous. Trimming pared 0 bases from V and 2 bases from J, leaving 9 bases between. This CDR3 region has 14 residues. Germline CDR1 SGHRS, CDR2 YFSETQ. As DNA, the CDR3 is TGCGCCAGCAGCTTGGAGGTCAGAGCCTACGAGCAGTACTTC. This codes for CASSLEVRAYEQYF.

A single count supports this clone. This chain joins TRBV11-3 and TRBJ1-6; D is unclear. The CDR3 is 17 residues long. V lost 3 bases, J lost 6 bases, and 18 bases lay in between. Germline assignment: CDR1 SGHNT and CDR2 YENEEA. CDR3 sequence (DNA): TGTGCCAGCAGCTTTCACGGGCAGCGGGCGTTTAATTCACCCCTCCACTTT. This translates into CASSFHGQRAFNSPLHF.

This chain connects TRBV7-8 to TRBJ1-3; D unclear. The CDR3 contains 15 residues. CDR1 SGHVS and CDR2 FQNEAQ come from the germline V gene. V was pared by 3 bases and J by 4 bases, with 13 bases between. CDR3 coding DNA: TGTGCCAGCAGCTTTGGTGAGCTTGCAGGAAACACCATATATTTT. Translating it yields CASSFGELAGNTIYF. Using reference TRBV7-8 and TRBJ1-3 for the parts outside the CDR3, the full variable domain is GAGVSQSPRYKVAKRGQDVALRCDPISGHVSLFWYQQALGQGPEFLTYFQNEAQLDKSGLPSDRFFAERPEGSVSTLKIQRTQQEDSAVYLCASSFGELAGNTIYFGEGSWLTVV.

V and J are TRBV29-1 and TRBJ1-1; D call uncertain. Per the germline V gene, CDR1 is SQVTM and CDR2 is ANQGSEA. The CDR3 sequence is 13 residues long. The V end lost 2 bases, the J end lost 1 base, and 8 bases lay between the germline ends. The CDR3, as DNA: TGCAGCGTTGAAAAGCGGCCGAACACTGAAGCTTTCTTT. This codes for CSVEKRPNTEAFF.

This clone occurred once. V gene TRBV5-6 combines with J gene TRBJ1-5; D is unresolved. Trimming took off 6 bases at V and 3 bases at J, with 19 bases between the two ends. Germline CDR1 is SGHDT and CDR2 is YYEEEE. The CDR3 has 16 residues. Written as DNA, the CDR3 is TGTGCCAGCACCAAATTGGGGTTAGCCCTCAATCAGCCCCAGCATTTT. Translated: CASTKLGLALNQPQHF.

The V and J genes are TRBV6-5 and TRBJ2-3, with unresolved D. The CDR3 is made up of 11 amino acids. The germline V gene has CDR1 MNHEY and CDR2 SVGAGI. The V gene lost 6 bases and the J gene lost 6 bases, with 7 bases spanning the gap. For the CDR3, the DNA is TGTGCCAGCAGGGCCCAGGATACGCAGTATTTT. It is translated as CASRAQDTQYF.

The chain links TRBV7-3 to TRBJ2-7; 13 positions match TRBD2. Germline trimming cut 2 bases from V and 0 bases from J; bases unmatched to any gene: 13. The CDR3 length is 20 residues. Germline V gives CDR1 SGHTA, CDR2 FQGTGA. The CDR3 spells CASSLPRTSGGAGSSYEQYF. The DNA for the CDR3 is TGTGCCAGCAGCTTACCCCGGACTAGCGGGGGAGCGGGCAGCTCCTACGAGCAGTACTTC.

V usage is TRBV7-2 and J usage is TRBJ1-2; D ambiguous. Germline V CDR1 and CDR2: SGHTA, FQGNSA. The CDR3 is 12 residues long. V lost 5 bases, J lost 9 bases, and 13 bases lay in between. CDR3 sequence: CASSQSGDRYTF. The CDR3 nucleotides read TGTGCCAGCAGCCAATCGGGCGATCGCTACACCTTC.

This clone was recorded only once. CDR3 coding DNA: TGTGCCAGCAGCATTGTGGGGAGTGAAAAACTGTTTTTT. This sequence encodes CASSIVGSEKLFF. V is TRBV6-6 and J is TRBJ1-4; D ambiguous. The CDR3 is 13 amino acids. Germline values: CDR1 MNHNY, CDR2 SVGAGI (reference sequence). V was clipped by 6 bases and J by 7 bases, with 12 bases between them.

The chain combines TRBV5-1 with TRBJ2-1; TRBD2 is a possible D gene (5 bases). In germline, CDR1 is SGHRS, CDR2 YFSETQ. The CDR3 extends over 13 amino acids. V was clipped by 2 bases and J by 9 bases, with 12 bases between them. The CDR3 DNA reads TGCGCCAGCAGCTTCCCGGGAAGGAGTGAGCAGTTCTTC. The encoded protein is CASSFPGRSEQFF. Full variable domain (rest looked up from reference TRBV5-1 and TRBJ2-1): KAGVTQTPRYLIKTRGQQVTLSCSPISGHRSVSWYQQTPGQGLQFLFEYFSETQRNKGNFPGRFSGRQFSNSRSEMNVSTLELGDSALYLCASSFPGRSEQFFGPGTRLTVL.

The rearrangement joins TRBV7-9 to TRBJ1-4, with D possibly matching TRBD1 (6 bases). The CDR3 is 14 residues long. V lost 5 bases, J lost 4 bases, and 11 bases lay in between. The germline gives CDR1 SEHNR, CDR2 FQNEAQ (reference sequence). The CDR3 protein is CASSRTGSNEKLFF. Written as DNA, the CDR3 is TGTGCCAGCAGCCGTACAGGGAGTAATGAAAAACTGTTTTTT.

This sequence joins TRBV4-1 and TRBJ2-3; 10 nucleotides line up with TRBD2. The CDR3 runs 16 residues. Germline V gene sequence: CDR1 MGHRA, CDR2 YSYEKL. J gave up 4 bases and V 4 bases, and 8 bases lay outside the gene matches. CDR3 residues: CASSRAPSGGADTQYF. The CDR3 DNA reads TGCGCCAGCAGCCGCGCGCCTAGCGGGGGTGCAGATACGCAGTATTTT.

The chain has TRBV7-3 and TRBJ1-1; 9 bases agree with TRBD1. From germline, CDR1 is SGHTA and CDR2 FQGTGA. The CDR3 contains 15 residues. The ends lost 1 base at V and 6 bases at J; junction bases unmatched: 6. CDR3 region: CASSLIPGQGSEAFF. The CDR3 DNA reads as TGTGCCAGCAGCTTAATCCCCGGACAGGGGTCTGAAGCTTTCTTT.

This chain joins TRBV2 and TRBJ1-5; the match to TRBD1 covers 12 bases. The germline CDR1 and CDR2 sequences are SNHLY and FYNNEI. The V gene end was trimmed by 3 bases and the J gene end by 7 bases; junction bases not matched to a gene: 4. The CDR3 covers 15 residues. The CDR3 sequence: CASSDGTGGVQPQHF. The CDR3 DNA reads TGTGCCAGCAGTGACGGGACAGGGGGCGTACAGCCCCAGCATTTT.

The gene calls are TRBV18 and TRBJ2-3; D may be TRBD1 (5 bases). There are 14 residues in the CDR3. V dropped 2 bases and J dropped 3 bases, with 9 bases sitting between them. Germline V CDR1 and CDR2: KGHSH, LQKENI. The CDR3, as DNA: TGTGCCAGCTCACCAGGGCCAGGGACAGATACGCAGTATTTT. Its translation: CASSPGPGTDTQYF.